The 8 T cell receptor beta chains below all came from one sample that was sequenced in a study of blood T cell repertoires in COVID-19. The table came from immunoSEQ multiplex PCR; TCRdb's copy has only in-frame clones and leaves some out. The repertoire consists of around 400,000 clones, with about 89% occurring once and the leading ten covering roughly 0.86%. Sample: PBMCs or T cells enriched from blood (not recorded which). The receptors originated from a woman in her thirties or forties who had been exposed to COVID-19.

In its sample, this clone was seen once. V gene TRBV11-3 combines with J gene TRBJ1-1; 7 bases line up with TRBD1. V lost 3 bases to trimming and J lost 5 bases; unmatched junction nucleotides: 6. Germline-derived CDR1 and CDR2 are SGHNT and YENEEA. The CDR3 runs to 14 residues. CDR3 region: CASSLTGSSTEAFF. Written as DNA, the CDR3 is TGTGCCAGCAGCTTGACAGGGAGTTCGACTGAAGCTTTCTTT.

The gene calls are TRBV5-1 and TRBJ2-1, with TRBD2 matching 7 bases. Trimming took 0 bases from V and 7 from J; bases not matched to a gene: 10. The CDR3 has 16 amino acids. CDR1 and CDR2 (germline): SGHRS, YFSETQ. The CDR3 spells CASSLAQGGKVNEQFF. CDR3 bases: TGCGCCAGCAGCTTGGCCCAGGGAGGGAAGGTGAATGAGCAGTTCTTC.

V is TRBV5-4 and J is TRBJ1-1, with 7 positions matching TRBD1. The CDR3 consists of 14 residues. Germline V gene data show CDR1 as SGHNT and CDR2 as YYREEE (reference sequence). Trimming at V came to 3 bases and at J to 4 bases, leaving 6 bases not matched to a gene. In nucleotides, the CDR3 is TGTGCCAGCAGCTGGGACAGTACCTTCACTGAAGCTTTCTTT. This gives the protein CASSWDSTFTEAFF.

The chain recombines TRBV5-5 with TRBJ2-7; a weak D match, TRBD1 (5 bases). The germline V gene encodes CDR1 SGHKS and CDR2 YYEKEE (reference sequence). The CDR3 runs 14 residues. Trimming shortened V by 4 bases and J by 3 bases, and 14 bases separated the two germline ends. CDR3 loop: CASSQTVQNYEQYF. As DNA, the CDR3 is TGTGCCAGCAGCCAGACAGTCCAGAACTACGAGCAGTACTTC. Complete variable domain (other parts from reference TRBV5-5 and TRBJ2-7): DAGVTQSPTHLIKTRGQQVTLRCSPISGHKSVSWYQQVLGQGPQFIFQYYEKEERGRGNFPDRFSARQFPNYSSELNVNALLLGDSALYLCASSQTVQNYEQYFGPGTRLTVT.

The chain combines TRBV30 with TRBJ1-2; TRBD1 might be the D (6 bases). Looked up from germline, CDR1 is GTSNPN and CDR2 is SVGIG (reference sequence). V was pared by 2 bases and J by 6 bases, with 13 bases between. This CDR3 has 13 amino acids. The CDR3, as DNA: TGTGCCTGGAGTTTGACAGGAAGCAATGGCTACACCTTC. Translating it yields CAWSLTGSNGYTF.

The chain uses TRBV7-2 and TRBJ2-1; maybe TRBD2 (6 bases). The CDR3 runs 15 residues. Germline V gene data show CDR1 as SGHTA and CDR2 as FQGNSA. Trimming cost V 6 bases and J 1 base, with 13 bases left between them. The CDR3 is CASSRGGQSYNEQFF. The CDR3 bases are TGTGCCAGCAGTAGAGGAGGGCAATCCTACAATGAGCAGTTCTTC.

This clone was recorded a few times. The V call is TRBV12-5, the J call TRBJ2-5; the match to TRBD2 covers 13 bases. Germline assignment: CDR1 LGHNT and CDR2 FRNRAP. The V segment lost 1 base and the J segment 4 bases; nucleotides outside the gene matches: 3. This CDR3 contains 16 residues. Here the CDR3 reads CASGLGTSGGSETQYF. CDR3 in DNA: TGTGCTAGTGGTTTGGGGACTAGCGGGGGATCAGAGACCCAGTACTTC.

The chain is built from TRBV19 and TRBJ2-1, with 9 bases identical to TRBD1. The germline gives CDR1 LNHDA, CDR2 SQIVND (reference sequence). The length of the CDR3 is 13 residues. V trimming: 4 bases; J trimming: 8 bases; junction bases outside the gene matches: 3. The CDR3 region is CASSTDRGYEQFF. For the CDR3, the DNA is TGTGCCAGTAGTACGGACAGGGGCTATGAGCAGTTCTTC. Filled out from reference TRBV19 and TRBJ2-1, the complete variable domain reads DGGITQSPKYLFRKEGQNVTLSCEQNLNHDAMYWYRQDPGQGLRLIYYSQIVNDFQKGDIAEGYSVSREKKESFPLTVTSAQKNPTAFYLCASSTDRGYEQFFGPGTRLTVL.